One sample yielded the 17 T cell receptor beta chains listed below, sequenced in a study of shared clonotypes between healthy human individuals. Using immunoSEQ multiplex PCR, the repertoire was profiled, and TCRdb retains in-frame clones only, with some absent. In the table there are about 1 million clones, around four fifths of which are singletons. The sequenced sample was memory CD4+ T cells sorted from blood. Indicated subset: CD45RA-negative fraction. The receptors originated from a man in his late teens or twenties in good health.

This clone is a singleton in its sample. CDR3 amino acids: CASSPPLAGETQYF. Here the CDR3 DNA reads TGTGCCAGCTCACCACCGCTAGCGGGAGAGACCCAGTACTTC. This sequence joins TRBV18 and TRBJ2-5, with TRBD2 identical over 8 bases. V gave up 0 bases and J gave up 4 bases; unmatched junction bases: 1. Germline V lookup: CDR1 KGHSH, CDR2 LQKENI. This CDR3 is built from 14 residues.

The rearrangement joins TRBV13 to TRBJ2-7, with 9 bases matching TRBD2. J was trimmed by 0 bases and V by 3 bases; bases with no gene match: 3. Germline CDR1 is PRHDT and CDR2 is FYEKMQ (reference sequence). This CDR3 spans 15 amino acids. The CDR3 region is CASSFSGGSSYEQYF. In nucleotides, the CDR3 is TGTGCCAGCAGCTTCAGCGGGGGGAGCTCCTACGAGCAGTACTTC. Complete variable domain (other parts from reference TRBV13 and TRBJ2-7): AAGVIQSPRHLIKEKRETATLKCYPIPRHDTVYWYQQGPGQDPQFLISFYEKMQSDKGSIPDRFSAQQFSDYHSELNMSSLELGDSALYFCASSFSGGSSYEQYFGPGTRLTVT.

As for this clone: The sample holds other DNA sequences that translate to the same CDR3. The chain has TRBV10-3 and TRBJ2-7, with D tentatively TRBD2 (6 bases). This CDR3 comprises 11 residues. Germline-derived CDR1 and CDR2 are ENHRY and SYGVKD. V lost 9 bases and J lost 6, with 12 bases in between. The CDR3 coding sequence is TGTGCCATTTCTGAAGCGGGCGAGCAGTACTTC. Its translation: CAISEAGEQYF.

This clone was seen more than once but under ten times. The CDR3 here is CASEYRVTGELFF. The CDR3 DNA reads TGTGCCAGCGAGTATAGGGTCACCGGGGAGCTGTTTTTT. The rearrangement uses TRBV2 and TRBJ2-2; no firm D call. V was clipped by 8 bases and J by 4 bases, with 11 bases between them. In germline, CDR1 is SNHLY, CDR2 FYNNEI. The CDR3 is 13 residues long.

This chain joins TRBV5-4 and TRBJ2-7, with D maybe TRBD2 (5 bases). The CDR3 has 13 residues. The V gene's germline CDR1 is SGHNT and CDR2 YYREEE (reference sequence). V shed 3 bases and J shed 2 bases, with 9 bases lying between them. The DNA of the CDR3 is TGTGCCAGCAGCTCTAGCCCGGCCTACGAGCAGTACTTC. Translation: CASSSSPAYEQYF.

The J gene is TRBJ2-3, the V gene TRBV4-1; D is possibly TRBD2 (6 bases). The CDR3 totals 15 residues. V lost 3 bases to trimming and J lost 3 bases, with 13 bases between them. Germline V CDR1 and CDR2: MGHRA, YSYEKL. CDR3 loop: CASSQPGLRTDTQYF. CDR3 nucleotides: TGCGCCAGCAGCCAGCCGGGACTCAGGACAGATACGCAGTATTTT.

V is TRBV2 and J is TRBJ1-5; possibly TRBD1 for D (5 bases). CDR1 and CDR2 from the germline V gene are SNHLY and FYNNEI. This CDR3 has 14 amino acids. V was trimmed by 0 bases and J by 4 bases, leaving 7 bases between them. The CDR3 bases are TGTGCCAGCAGTGAAGCGACAGCAAATCAGCCCCAGCATTTT. It codes for CASSEATANQPQHF.

The chain carries TRBV15 and TRBJ2-7; weak D call: TRBD1 (6 bases). Germline V gene lookup returns CDR1 LNHNV and CDR2 YYDKDF (reference sequence). V was trimmed by 5 bases and J by 0 bases, leaving 14 bases between them. The CDR3 loop spans 15 amino acids. The CDR3 coding sequence is TGTGCCACCAGCTTAAGCCGGGACACCTCCTACGAGCAGTACTTC. Protein: CATSLSRDTSYEQYF.

The V and J genes are TRBV30 and TRBJ2-7; D is possibly TRBD2 (5 bases). CDR3 length equals 17 residues. Between the trimmed V and J ends, which lost 1 base and 0 bases, there was a span of 19 bases. Germline V gives CDR1 GTSNPN, CDR2 SVGIG (reference sequence). The DNA of the CDR3 is TGTGCCTGGAGTGCTTTGTCCCTCGTCCGGGGCTCCTACGAGCAGTACTTC. It specifies CAWSALSLVRGSYEQYF.

The chain has TRBV7-9 and TRBJ1-2, with D unclear. Germline-derived CDR1 and CDR2 are SEHNR and FQNEAQ (reference sequence). V was shortened by 8 bases and J by 13 bases, with 17 bases between the two germline ends. The CDR3 is 11 residues long. In DNA, the CDR3 is TGTGCCAGCGATAGGGCCGGCGCTCCCACCTTC. Translating it yields CASDRAGAPTF.

Comment on this clone: This sample includes further DNA sequences coding for the same CDR3. This chain links TRBV7-8 with TRBJ2-7; D is undetermined. CDR1 is SGHVS, CDR2 FQNEAQ, per germline. This CDR3 region has 11 residues. Trimming pared 4 bases from V and 3 bases from J, leaving 4 bases between. The CDR3 nucleotides are TGTGCCAGCAGCTCGTACTACGAGCAGTACTTC. Residues: CASSSYYEQYF.

This chain connects TRBV27 to TRBJ2-5, with 9 bases matching TRBD1. The CDR3 length is 11 residues. Germline CDR1 and CDR2: MNHEY and SMNVEV (reference sequence). Losses at the gene ends were 4 bases for V and 13 bases for J; bases not matched to a gene: 4. The CDR3: CASSSTGGWYF. In DNA, the CDR3 is TGTGCCAGCAGTTCTACAGGGGGCTGGTACTTC.

The J gene is TRBJ1-4, the V gene TRBV7-2; 7 bases line up with TRBD1. The germline gives CDR1 SGHTA, CDR2 FQGNSA. This CDR3 spans 14 amino acids. Trimming took 6 bases from V and 6 from J; bases not matched to a gene: 7. The DNA of the CDR3 is TGTGCCAGCAGTCGAGACAGGGCGGATGAAAAACTGTTTTTT. Protein sequence: CASSRDRADEKLFF.

The chain recombines TRBV19 with TRBJ2-7; the match to TRBD1 covers 9 bases. Germline V gives CDR1 LNHDA, CDR2 SQIVND (reference sequence). This CDR3 is built from 16 residues. The ends lost 3 bases at V and 5 bases at J; junction bases unmatched: 11. The CDR3 DNA reads as TGTGCCAGTAGTATTAGAGCACCGACAGGGGGGAACGAGCAGTACTTC. Its protein product is CASSIRAPTGGNEQYF.

This clone was seen a handful of times. The gene calls are TRBV29-1 and TRBJ1-5; D uncertain. The CDR3 is 13 residues long. V lost 6 bases and J 4 bases, leaving 13 bases between the germline ends. Looked up from germline, CDR1 is SQVTM and CDR2 is ANQGSEA. CDR3 amino acids: CSVVLQVNQPQHF. CDR3 coding DNA: TGCAGCGTGGTCCTTCAGGTAAATCAGCCCCAGCATTTT.

This chain connects TRBV5-3 to TRBJ2-7; D unclear. TRBV5-3 is identified as an open reading frame with a role that is uncertain. Trimming took 6 bases from V and 0 from J, leaving 13 bases between them. The length of the CDR3 is 14 residues. CDR3 sequence (DNA): TGTGCCAGAAACATAATCTATGTCTCCTACGAGCAGTACTTC. As protein: CARNIIYVSYEQYF.

The V and J genes are TRBV5-1 and TRBJ2-1; 7 bases line up with TRBD1. V was clipped by 4 bases and J by 9 bases; unmatched bases: 10. The CDR3 spans 14 residues. Looked up from germline, CDR1 is SGHRS and CDR2 is YFSETQ. This CDR3 reads CASSTRQGGSEQFF. The DNA of the CDR3 is TGCGCCAGCAGCACCCGACAGGGCGGTAGTGAGCAGTTCTTC.